Listed below are T cell receptor beta chains from one sample, sequenced in a study of CD8 T cells in Susac syndrome. Using its own MiXCR run on the immunoSEQ multiplex PCR reads, TCRdb lists one record per CDR3 protein. The repertoire holds approximately 180,000 distinct CDR3 sequences, with 91% as singletons. Material: CD4+ T cells from PBMCs. Receptor source: a human donor with Susac syndrome. The conserved cysteine and the conserved F or W are not part of the CDR3 here.

V gene	J gene	CDR3 protein
TRBV4-1	TRBJ1-2	ASSQDRLGALGYT
TRBV11-2	TRBJ1-3	ASSLAAGISGNTIY
TRBV3-1	TRBJ2-3	ASSLETPDTQY
TRBV4-1	TRBJ1-1	ASSQDFWGATEAF
TRBV18	TRBJ1-1	ASSPRVRGRNTEAF
TRBV5-6	TRBJ2-5	ASSLVAKIQETQY
TRBV30	TRBJ1-5	AWSGTDQPQH
TRBV27	TRBJ2-7	ASSLPGGNGEQY
TRBV4-1	TRBJ1-2	ASSQVLAGRNYGYT
TRBV3-1	TRBJ2-1	ASSRASNEQF
TRBV5-4	TRBJ2-7	ASSLVASGSEQY
TRBV20-1	TRBJ1-1	SASAGDTEAF
TRBV20-1	TRBJ1-5	SAREGGSNQPQH
TRBV24-1	TRBJ1-2	ATTIREQGNYGYT
TRBV2	TRBJ2-7	ASSGQGVYEQY
TRBV6-2/TRBV6-3	TRBJ2-1	ASSTAVGEYNEQF
TRBV3-1	TRBJ1-1	ASSSTNGGTEAF
TRBV30	TRBJ1-4	AWRVVTGANEKLF
TRBV20-1	TRBJ2-6	SALSPSGANVLT
TRBV5-1	TRBJ1-4	ASSLLPEATNEKLF
TRBV12-3/TRBV12-4	TRBJ1-2	ASSPGQGYGGYT
TRBV18	TRBJ2-7	ASSEGGPYEQY
TRBV7-9	TRBJ2-3	ADFTDTQY
TRBV19	TRBJ1-5	ASSIEGGGNNQPQH
TRBV5-1	TRBJ2-6	ASSLDAVTGANVLT
TRBV2	TRBJ2-1	ASTSPSGSRNEQF
TRBV18	TRBJ2-6	ASSPLSGLTVGANVLT
TRBV9	TRBJ1-3	ASSVSAASGSGRNTIY
TRBV7-3	TRBJ2-3	ASSPRTSSDTQY
TRBV19	TRBJ1-1	ASSITENTEAF
TRBV18	TRBJ1-5	ASSTRGGASNQPQH
TRBV4-3	TRBJ1-2	ASSQGQGQVYGYT
TRBV5-4	TRBJ2-3	ASSTEPAGDTQY
TRBV5-1	TRBJ2-7	ASSLVQGYEQY
TRBV20-1	TRBJ2-3	SARVWASTDTQY
TRBV20-1	TRBJ2-7	SARDYRGLASYEQY
TRBV7-3	TRBJ2-1	ASSSGLAGGEQF